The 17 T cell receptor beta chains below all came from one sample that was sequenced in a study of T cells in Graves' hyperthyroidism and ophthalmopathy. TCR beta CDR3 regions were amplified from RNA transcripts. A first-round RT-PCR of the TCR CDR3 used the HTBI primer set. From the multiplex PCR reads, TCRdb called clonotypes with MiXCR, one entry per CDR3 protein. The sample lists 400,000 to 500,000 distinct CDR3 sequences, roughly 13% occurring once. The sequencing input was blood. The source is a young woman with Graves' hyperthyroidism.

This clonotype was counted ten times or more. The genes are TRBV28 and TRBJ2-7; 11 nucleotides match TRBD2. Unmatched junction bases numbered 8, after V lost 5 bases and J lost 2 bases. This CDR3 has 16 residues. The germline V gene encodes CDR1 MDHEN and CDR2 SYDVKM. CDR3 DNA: TGTGCCAGCAGTCCTCTACTAGCGGGAGCCACCTACGAGCAGTACTTC. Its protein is CASSPLLAGATYEQYF.

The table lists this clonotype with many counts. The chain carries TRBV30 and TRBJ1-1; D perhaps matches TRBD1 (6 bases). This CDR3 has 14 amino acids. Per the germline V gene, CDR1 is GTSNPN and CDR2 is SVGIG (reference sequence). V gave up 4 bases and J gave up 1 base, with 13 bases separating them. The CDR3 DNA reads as TGTGCCTGGATTTCCTGGGGGCCGAACACTGAAGCTTTCTTT. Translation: CAWISWGPNTEAFF.

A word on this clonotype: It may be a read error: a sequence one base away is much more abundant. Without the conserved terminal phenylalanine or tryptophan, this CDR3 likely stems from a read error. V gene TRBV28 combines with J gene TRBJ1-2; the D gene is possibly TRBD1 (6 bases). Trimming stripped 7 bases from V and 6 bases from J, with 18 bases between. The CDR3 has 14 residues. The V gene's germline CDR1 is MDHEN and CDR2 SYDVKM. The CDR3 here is CASNEGGDKNGYTS. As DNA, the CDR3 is TGTGCCAGCAATGAGGGTGGGGACAAGAATGGCTACACCTCC.

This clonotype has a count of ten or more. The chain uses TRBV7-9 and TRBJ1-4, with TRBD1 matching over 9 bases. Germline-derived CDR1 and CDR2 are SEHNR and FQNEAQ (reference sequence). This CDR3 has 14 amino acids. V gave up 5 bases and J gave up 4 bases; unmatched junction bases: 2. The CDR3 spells CASSPGQGNEKLFF. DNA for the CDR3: TGTGCCAGCAGCCCGGGACAGGGTAATGAAAAACTGTTTTTT. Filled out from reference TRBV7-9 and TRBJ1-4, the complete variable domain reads DTGVSQNPRHKITKRGQNVTFRCDPISEHNRLYWYRQTLGQGPEFLTYFQNEAQLEKSRLLSDRFSAERPKGSFSTLEIQRTEQGDSAMYLCASSPGQGNEKLFFGSGTQLSVL.

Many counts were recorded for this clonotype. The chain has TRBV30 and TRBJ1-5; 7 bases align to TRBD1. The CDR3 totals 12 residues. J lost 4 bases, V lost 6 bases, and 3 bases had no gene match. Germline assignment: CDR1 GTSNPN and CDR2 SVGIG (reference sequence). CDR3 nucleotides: TGTGCCTGTCAACAGGGGAATCAGCCCCAGCATTTT. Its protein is CACQQGNQPQHF.

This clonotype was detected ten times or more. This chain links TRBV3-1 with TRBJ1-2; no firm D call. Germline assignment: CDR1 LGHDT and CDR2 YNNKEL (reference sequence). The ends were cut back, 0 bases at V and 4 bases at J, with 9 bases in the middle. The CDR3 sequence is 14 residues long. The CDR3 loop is CASSQDLDRYGYTF. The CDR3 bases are TGTGCCAGCAGCCAAGATCTGGACCGCTATGGCTACACCTTC.

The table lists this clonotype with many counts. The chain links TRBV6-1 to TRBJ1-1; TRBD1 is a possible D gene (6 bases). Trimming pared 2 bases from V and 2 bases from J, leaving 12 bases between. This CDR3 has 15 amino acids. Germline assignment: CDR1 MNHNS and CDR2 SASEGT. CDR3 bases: TGTGCCAGCAGTGAAATTGGGGGCGCAAACACTGAAGCTTTCTTT. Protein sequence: CASSEIGGANTEAFF.

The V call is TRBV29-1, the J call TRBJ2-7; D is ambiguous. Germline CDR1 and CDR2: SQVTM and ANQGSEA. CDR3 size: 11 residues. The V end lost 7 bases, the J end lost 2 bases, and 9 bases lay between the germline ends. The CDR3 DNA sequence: TGCAGCGCTGGCAAAACCTACGAGCAGTACTTC. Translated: CSAGKTYEQYF.

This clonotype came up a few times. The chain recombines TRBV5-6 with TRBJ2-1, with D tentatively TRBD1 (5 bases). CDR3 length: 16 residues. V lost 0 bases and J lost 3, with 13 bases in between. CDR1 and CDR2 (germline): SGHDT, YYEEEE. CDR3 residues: CASSLGREVYYNEQFF. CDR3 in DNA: TGTGCCAGCAGCTTGGGCAGGGAAGTGTACTACAATGAGCAGTTCTTC.

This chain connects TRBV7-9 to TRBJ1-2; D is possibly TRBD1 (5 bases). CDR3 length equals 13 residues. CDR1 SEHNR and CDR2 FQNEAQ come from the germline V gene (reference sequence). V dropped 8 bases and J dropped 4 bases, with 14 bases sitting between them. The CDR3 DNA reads TGTGCCAGCGGCTCCTGGGACGGCTATGGCTACACCTTC. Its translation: CASGSWDGYGYTF.

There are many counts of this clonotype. The CDR3 is CASSPGLESEQYF. In nucleotides, the CDR3 is TGTGCCAGCTCACCCGGGCTGGAGAGTGAGCAGTACTTC. The rearrangement uses TRBV18 and TRBJ2-7; D is unresolved. Looked up from germline, CDR1 is KGHSH and CDR2 is LQKENI. Deletions cut 3 bases from V and 7 bases from J, with 13 bases between. This CDR3 has 13 amino acids.

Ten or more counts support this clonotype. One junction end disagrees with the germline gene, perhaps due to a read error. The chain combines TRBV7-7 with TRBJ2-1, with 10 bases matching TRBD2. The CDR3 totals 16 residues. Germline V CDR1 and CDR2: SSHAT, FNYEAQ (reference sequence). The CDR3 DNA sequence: TGTGCTAGCAGCTTAGAACTAGCGGGATCCAGCAATGAGCAGTTCTTC. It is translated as CASSLELAGSSNEQFF.

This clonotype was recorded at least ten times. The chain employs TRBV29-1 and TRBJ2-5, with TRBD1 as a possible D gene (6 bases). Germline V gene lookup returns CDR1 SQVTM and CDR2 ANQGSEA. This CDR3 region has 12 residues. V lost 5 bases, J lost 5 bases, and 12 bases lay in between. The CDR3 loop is CSVTGSGETQYF. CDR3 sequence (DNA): TGCAGCGTTACAGGGTCAGGGGAGACCCAGTACTTC.

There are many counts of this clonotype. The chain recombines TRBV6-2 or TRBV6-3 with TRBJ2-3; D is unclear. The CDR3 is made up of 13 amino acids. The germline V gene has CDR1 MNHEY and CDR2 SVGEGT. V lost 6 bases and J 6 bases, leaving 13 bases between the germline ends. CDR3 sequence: CASSRPTRDTQYF. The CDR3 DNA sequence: TGTGCCAGCAGCCGTCCAACAAGGGATACGCAGTATTTT.

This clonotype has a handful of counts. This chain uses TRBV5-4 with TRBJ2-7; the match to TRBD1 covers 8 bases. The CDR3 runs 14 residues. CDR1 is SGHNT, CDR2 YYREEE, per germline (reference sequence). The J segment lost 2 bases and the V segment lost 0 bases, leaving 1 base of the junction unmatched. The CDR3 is CASSLDRGAYEQYF. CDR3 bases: TGTGCCAGCAGCTTGGACAGGGGGGCCTACGAGCAGTACTTC.

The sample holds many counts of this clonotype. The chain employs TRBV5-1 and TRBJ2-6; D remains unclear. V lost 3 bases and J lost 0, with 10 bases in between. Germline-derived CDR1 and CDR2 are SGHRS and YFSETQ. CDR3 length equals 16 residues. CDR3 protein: CASSSGHPSGANVLTF. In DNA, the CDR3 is TGCGCCAGCAGCTCGGGCCACCCCTCTGGGGCCAACGTCCTGACTTTC.

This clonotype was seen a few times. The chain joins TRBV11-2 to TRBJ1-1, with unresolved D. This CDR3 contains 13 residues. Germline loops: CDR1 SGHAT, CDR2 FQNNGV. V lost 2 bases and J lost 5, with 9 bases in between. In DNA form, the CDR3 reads TGTGCCAGCAGCTTAAGTGGGAGGACTGAAGCTTTCTTT. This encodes CASSLSGRTEAFF.